The clone carrying this T cell receptor (beta chain) was seen at least ten times. TCRdb ran MiXCR on the 5' RACE reads and lists one entry per CDR3 protein. The sample yields tens of thousands of distinct CDR3 sequences, about an eighth seen once. The CDR3 loop spans 14 amino acids. The germline V and J ends were trimmed by 5 bases and 6 bases, with 15 bases remaining between them. From germline, CDR1 is MNHNS and CDR2 SASEGT. The sample comes from a study of T-cell memory formation after mild COVID-19. The J gene is TRBJ2-3, the V gene TRBV6-1; a possible D gene is TRBD1 (5 bases). This sequence was found in a man between 18 and 29 years old who had mild COVID-19 (a few samples of this study predate the infection). Cell type and time point are not known. The sequencing input was PBMCs or a T cell subset sorted from them (not recorded which). The CDR3 DNA sequence: TGTGCCAGCAGTTTACAGGTGGCAGTGGATACGCAGTATTTT. Protein product: CASSLQVAVDTQYF.